This T cell receptor beta chain derives from a study of T cell repertoires in cytomegalovirus infection (dated by TCRdb to about 2019). Describing the broader study: The peptide stimulations were aimed at well-studied HLA-B-restricted epitopes as well as recently identified HLA-C-restricted CMV epitopes, whose presentation resists viral immunomodulation. The HLA type of each donor mattered for the analysis, because public TCR beta signatures pointed to carriage of CMV infection along with the matching HLA type. Results the study describes overall, beyond this receptor: The ex vivo response was dominated by HLA-C-restricted CMV-specific TCR beta clonotypes, which also provided the single most frequent clonotype in two of eight donors. Cumulative frequency of public TCR beta family members discriminated carriers of CMV infection plus the relevant HLA type in this cohort and an independent roughly 340-donor cohort.

The treatment or condition label for this specimen denotes: in vitro stimulation with specific CMV peptide epitopes to enrich CMV-specific T cells. With respect to this clonotype: Its antigen target is currently unknown. Base quality data are lacking; no much larger clone is found one base away.

Counted from cysteine to phenylalanine, this CDR3 has 19 amino acids. Only CDR3 DNA is held: 57 bases, read in frame from base 1. CDR1 and CDR2, looked up from the germline V gene, are SGHVS and FNYEAQ. Deletion took 4 bases off V and 0 bases off J, with a span of 19 bases between the germline ends. Sequencing was performed on an Illumina HiSeq 1500. TCRdb trimmed the raw reads at Q25, called clones with MiXCR and kept productive beta chains. Duplicate CDR3 protein sequences are folded into a single record with the most common DNA and genes. The sample yields 750,000 to 950,000 distinct CDR3 sequences; under 35% were counted once. Over 10% of the sample rests with the top ten.

The TCR originated in a human donor in good health (CMV status not recorded). Some clones in this sample may be carry-over from other donors' samples. The specimen was cultured CD8+ T cells from PBMCs, collected from culture after CMV antigen stimulation. The rearranged chain carries TRBV7-6 and TRBJ1-6, with a weak D call of TRBD1 (5 bases match). The DNA sequence is given as TGTGCCAGCAGCTCGACAGACACCCGAACGAGCTCCTATAATTCACCCCTCCACTTT. It codes for CASSSTDTRTSSYNSPLHF.